The present TCR beta chain was sequenced within a study of T cells in Graves' hyperthyroidism and ophthalmopathy. Overall study: Peripheral blood was secured at the point of initial diagnosis, before any treatment.

Remarks on this clonotype: The antigen is not known.

Study-wide findings and caveats: Among clonotypes expanded in thyroid above 0.001, most were also found in blood. In validation, the model predicted ophthalmopathy. These predictions came a median about 6.5 months before onset.

Per germline, CDR1 LGHDT and CDR2 YNNKEL (reference sequence). This CDR3 has 13 amino acids. The ends were cut back, 4 bases at V and 4 bases at J, with 11 bases in the middle. Template material for amplifying TCR beta CDR3 regions consisted of RNA transcripts. In the first-round RT-PCR of the TCR CDR3, the HTBI primer set was used. MiXCR, applied by TCRdb to the multiplex PCR reads, yields one record per CDR3 protein. The sample records around 690,000 distinct CDR3 sequences, 15% to 20% being singletons. Input material: blood. The genes are TRBV3-1 and TRBJ2-7; no definite D call. This receptor was taken from a man between 50 and 59 years old with Graves' hyperthyroidism. The CDR3 region has the DNA TGTGCCAGCAGCCCTGCGTCGGCGTACGAGCAGTACTTC. Translation gives CASSPASAYEQYF.